This T cell receptor beta chain was identified during a study of cytomegalovirus exposure and HLA in healthy donors. Study-level findings and limits: Roughly even sequencing depth across donors was the assumption behind the presence/absence analyses. One variant, a missense change in DCLRE1C, was linked in a later analysis to TCR beta V- and J-gene trimming.

In regard to this clone: Its antigen is unknown.

Per the germline V gene, CDR1 is KGHSH and CDR2 is LQKENI. The CDR3 extends over 12 amino acids. Germline trimming cut 3 bases from V and 12 bases from J; bases unmatched to any gene: 2. The PCR used 60 Vbeta and 13 Jbeta primers. Sequencing used immunoSEQ multiplex PCR; TCRdb keeps in-frame clones, though not all of them. The sample comprises 100,000 to 150,000 clones, around three quarters of which are singletons, and approximately 1.2% rests with the top ten. Sequenced: PBMCs. The sequence derives from a female donor in good health and CMV-seronegative. The genes are TRBV18 and TRBJ1-4; 9 nucleotides line up with TRBD1. Here the CDR3 reads CASSPRDRELFF. CDR3 sequence (DNA): TGTGCCAGCTCACCCCGGGACAGGGAACTGTTTTTT.